This T cell receptor (beta chain) came from a study of cytomegalovirus exposure and HLA in healthy donors. This CDR3 is built from 13 residues. The V and J ends lost 0 bases and 3 bases respectively, with 6 bases between them. From germline, CDR1 is SGHNT and CDR2 YYREEE (reference sequence). Here immunoSEQ multiplex PCR was the method, and the copy in TCRdb shows in-frame clones only, minus some. The sample carries 95,000 to 120,000 clones, almost 96% recorded once. Findings of the study overall: According to a later analysis, TCR clusters from the first cohort tended to co-occur in the 120 or so validation repertoires. Rare TCR sequences predominated, though certain public TCRs were found in many donors. TCR beta chains numbering 150 to 200 were designated cytomegalovirus-associated.

About this clone itself: No antigen is known for it.

Separation from the approximately 720-subject first cohort characterized the roughly 110-subject validation cohort, to which the donors belonged. V and J are TRBV5-4 and TRBJ1-1; D call uncertain. The sequenced sample was PBMCs. This receptor was identified in a woman younger than 30 in good health and CMV-seronegative. For the CDR3, the DNA is TGTGCCAGCAGCTTGGACACGTACACTGAAGCTTTCTTT. Its protein product is CASSLDTYTEAFF.